The entry that follows covers one T cell receptor (beta chain) sequence. The target of this receptor is not known. Nothing much larger sits one base from this clone, and base qualities are not available. V is cut back by 10 bases and J by 5 bases, with 12 bases in the junction unmatched. CDR1 and CDR2, per the germline V gene, are MNHNS and SASEGT. There are 14 amino acids in the CDR3, from cysteine to phenylalanine inclusive. Just CDR3 DNA is preserved here, 42 bases in frame from base 1. The data are from a study of OX40 agonist ivuxolimab in advanced cancers. Study-level background: Ivuxolimab was an agonistic, fully human IgG2 monoclonal antibody directed against OX40 (CD134), a costimulatory receptor. Intravenous ivuxolimab was administered to patients every 2 weeks at six dose levels: 0.01, 0.1, 0.3, 1.5, 3 and 10 mg/kg. Among the 50 to 55 dose-escalation patients, around 20 had hepatocellular carcinoma, 15 or so melanoma, 9 renal cell carcinoma and 9 head and neck cancer. A male proportion of nearly 85% and a mean age of 60 years, ranging from about 23 to 90, were recorded for the dose-escalation cohort. Prior anti-PD-1, anti-PD-L1 or anti-CTLA-4 therapy was permitted, and checkpoint inhibitors had been received by under 50% of dose-escalation patients. Partial responses occurred in three dose-escalation patients, of whom one had hepatocellular carcinoma and two had cutaneous melanoma. The purpose of peripheral TCRbeta sequencing was to test whether ivuxolimab changed TCR sequence diversity and led to clonal T-cell expansion. The paper describes the monotherapy dose-escalation part (N = 52 patients) of the phase I trial of ivuxolimab. The paper's findings and limits, for the study overall: Low levels of normalized T-cell clonal expansion were also seen in some patients who did not respond. After ivuxolimab, expanded clones were on average more numerous among CD8+ T cells than among CD4+ T cells. The antigen specificity of the peripheral T cells that underwent clonal expansion was not determined. At doses of 0.1 to 3.0 mg/kg, clonal expansion of both CD4+ and CD8+ blood T cells was observed from baseline to week 6. Partial responders in the 0.1-3.0 mg/kg groups had among the lowest normalized peripheral clonal expansion, especially among CD8+ T cells.

For sequencing of the TCRbeta CDR3 region, genomic DNA was extracted from the sorted cells. The immunoSEQ Assay was used for sequencing of TCRbeta CDR3 regions. TCRdb obtained this table from immuneACCESS and retained in-frame rearrangements with V and J assigned. These tables miss some clones; where compared with another copy, unresolved V genes account for less than half of the shortfall, and the remainder is unexplained. The sample table shows about 66,000 clones, and 88% are seen once. The top ten clones comprise roughly 0.67% of the sample. The trial excluded patients who had a history of autoimmune disease or were on systemic immunosuppression. Peripheral blood for TCR sequencing was collected from all dose cohorts at baseline, on cycle 4 day 1, and on cycle 7 day 1. The samples were drawn from a first-in-human, open-label, multicenter phase I dose-escalation trial of ivuxolimab. Adults with locally advanced or metastatic head and neck squamous cell, hepatocellular, melanoma or renal cell carcinoma were enrolled in the trial. Before TCR sequencing, CD4+ and CD8+ T cells were separately sorted from peripheral blood.

Specimen: CD4+ or CD8+ T cells sorted from blood, collected in a trial of the OX40 agonist ivuxolimab. The rearrangement combines TRBV6-1 with TRBJ2-3; 7 bases in between match TRBD2. This TCR was recovered from an adult with an advanced solid tumor such as melanoma, head and neck, liver or kidney cancer. The base sequence is TGTGCCACCTTAAGGGGCGGGAGTGGAGATACGCAGTATTTT. This codes for CATLRGGSGDTQYF.